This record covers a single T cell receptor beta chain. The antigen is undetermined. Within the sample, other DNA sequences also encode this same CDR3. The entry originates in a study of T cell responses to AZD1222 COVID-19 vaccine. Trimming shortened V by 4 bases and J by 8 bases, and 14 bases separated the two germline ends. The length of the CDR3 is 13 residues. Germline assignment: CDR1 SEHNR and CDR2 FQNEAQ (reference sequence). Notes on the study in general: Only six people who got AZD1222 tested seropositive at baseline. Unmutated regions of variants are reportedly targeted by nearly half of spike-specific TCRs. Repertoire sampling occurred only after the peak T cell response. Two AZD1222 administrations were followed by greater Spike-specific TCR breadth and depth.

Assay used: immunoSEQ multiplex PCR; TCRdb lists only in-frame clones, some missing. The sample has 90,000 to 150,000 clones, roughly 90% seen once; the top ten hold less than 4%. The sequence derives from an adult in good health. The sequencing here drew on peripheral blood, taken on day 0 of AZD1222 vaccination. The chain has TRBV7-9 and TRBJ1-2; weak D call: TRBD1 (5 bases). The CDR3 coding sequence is TGTGCCAGCAGCTCTGACAGCTTTGGAGGCTACACCTTC. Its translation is CASSSDSFGGYTF.